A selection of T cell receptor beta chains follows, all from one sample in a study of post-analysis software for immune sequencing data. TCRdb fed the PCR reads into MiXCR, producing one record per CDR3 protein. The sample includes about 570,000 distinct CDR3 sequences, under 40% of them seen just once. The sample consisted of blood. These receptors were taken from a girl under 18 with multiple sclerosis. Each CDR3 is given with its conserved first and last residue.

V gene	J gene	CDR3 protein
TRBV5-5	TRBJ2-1	CASSSIKGQPYNEQFF
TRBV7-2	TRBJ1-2	CASSSTGYGYTF
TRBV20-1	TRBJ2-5	CSAAHGTVAGETQYF
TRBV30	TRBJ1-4	CAYPRDRGTTNEKLFF
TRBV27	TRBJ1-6	CASSLRTSHHNSPLHF
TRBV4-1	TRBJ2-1	CASTGTHSNEQFF
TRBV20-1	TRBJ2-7	CSAHQGEQYF
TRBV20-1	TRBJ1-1	CSATQPAVMNTEAFF
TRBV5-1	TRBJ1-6	CASSRSGQTNSPLHF
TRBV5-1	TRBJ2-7	CASSLSPEREQYF
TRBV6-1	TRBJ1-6	CASLHYREFSSPLHF
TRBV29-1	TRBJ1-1	CSVPPGPLQVNTEAFF
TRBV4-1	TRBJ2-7	CASSQDLGTSGYEQYF
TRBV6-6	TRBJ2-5	CASSPSRGPQETQYF
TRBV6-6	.	CANSYAGTNYEQYF
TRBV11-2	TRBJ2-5	CASRLGAETQYF
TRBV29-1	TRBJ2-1	CSVDLAGSEQFF
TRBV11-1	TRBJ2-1	CASSPRDGSYNEQFF
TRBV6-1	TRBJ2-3	CASSEIIGGRTDTQYF